Presented here are 19 T cell receptor beta chains from one specimen sequenced in a study of cytomegalovirus exposure and HLA in healthy donors. Both 60 Vbeta primers and 13 Jbeta primers went into the PCR. Libraries were prepared by immunoSEQ multiplex PCR; TCRdb keeps only in-frame clonotypes and omits some of them. The sample includes tens of thousands of clones. The sample consisted of PBMCs. These receptors were collected from a woman between 40 and 50 years old in good health and CMV-seropositive.

The rearrangement uses TRBV4-3 and TRBJ2-7; perhaps TRBD2 as D (5 bases). CDR1 LGHNA and CDR2 YSLEER come from the germline V gene. The CDR3 covers 15 residues. V gave up 0 bases and J gave up 3 bases, with 12 bases separating them. The chain's CDR3 is CASSQEVATHYEQYF. In DNA, the CDR3 is TGCGCCAGCAGCCAAGAAGTAGCGACCCACTACGAGCAGTACTTC.

The genes are TRBV7-3 and TRBJ2-3; 11 bases fit TRBD2. In germline, CDR1 is SGHTA, CDR2 FQGTGA. V shed 1 base, J shed 3 bases, and the junction held 9 bases outside the gene matches. This CDR3 comprises 18 residues. Here the CDR3 DNA reads TGTGCCAGCAGCTTAAGGCCCGTCACTAGCGGGAGAACAGATACGCAGTATTTT. The encoded protein is CASSLRPVTSGRTDTQYF.

J is TRBJ2-1 and V is TRBV5-4; the match to TRBD2 covers 8 bases. The CDR3 extends over 15 amino acids. Trimming removed 1 base from V and 7 bases from J; junction bases left unmatched: 7. Germline CDR1 is SGHNT and CDR2 is YYREEE (reference sequence). The CDR3 DNA sequence: TGTGCCAGCAGCTTGAGGCTAGCGGGTGGGAATGAGCAGTTCTTC. Protein sequence: CASSLRLAGGNEQFF.

This chain joins TRBV10-1 and TRBJ2-1; 11 nucleotides agree with TRBD2. The V gene's germline CDR1 is WNHNN and CDR2 SYGVQD (reference sequence). The trim removed 4 bases at V and 9 bases at J, leaving 11 bases unmatched. The CDR3 loop spans 16 amino acids. This CDR3 reads CASSAPTSGSMAEQFF. CDR3 nucleotides: TGCGCCAGCAGTGCCCCAACTAGCGGGAGTATGGCTGAGCAGTTCTTC.

This chain links TRBV7-2 with TRBJ2-3; possible D gene TRBD2, 6 bases. Germline values: CDR1 SGHTA, CDR2 FQGNSA. This CDR3 comprises 16 residues. V shed 5 bases and J shed 0 bases, with 15 bases lying between them. CDR3 sequence (DNA): TGTGCCAGCAGCGTCGGCCCGGGGGTGAGCACAGATACGCAGTATTTT. It specifies CASSVGPGVSTDTQYF.

The chain joins TRBV6-5 to TRBJ1-1; 7 bases match TRBD1. Germline CDR1 is MNHEY and CDR2 is SVGAGI. This CDR3 spans 12 amino acids. The V segment lost 2 bases and the J segment 10 bases; nucleotides outside the gene matches: 4. CDR3 loop: CASSYETGLAFF. DNA for the CDR3: TGTGCCAGCAGTTACGAGACAGGGTTAGCTTTCTTT.

The V call is TRBV4-1, the J call TRBJ2-2; TRBD2 aligns across 8 bases. This CDR3 has 15 amino acids. Germline V gives CDR1 MGHRA, CDR2 YSYEKL. The J segment lost 4 bases and the V segment lost 4 bases, leaving 5 bases of the junction unmatched. As DNA, the CDR3 is TGCGCCAGCAGCCCCAGCGGGAGTATCACCGGGGAGCTGTTTTTT. Translating it yields CASSPSGSITGELFF.

V is TRBV7-6 and J is TRBJ2-1; D is possibly TRBD2 (5 bases). The CDR3 runs to 14 residues. The germline V gene has CDR1 SGHVS and CDR2 FNYEAQ. The V end was cut by 2 bases, the J end by 2 bases, with 7 bases between. The CDR3 DNA is TGTGCCAGCAGCTTAACCGGGGCCTACAATGAGCAGTTCTTC. Amino acids: CASSLTGAYNEQFF.

The V and J genes are TRBV30 and TRBJ2-5; 7 bases map to TRBD1. Germline V CDR1 and CDR2: GTSNPN, SVGIG (reference sequence). Trimming took 1 base from V and 4 from J; bases not matched to a gene: 3. This CDR3 is built from 13 residues. DNA of the CDR3: TGTGCCTGGAGTGGAGGGACAGTAGAGACCCAGTACTTC. Translated, it gives CAWSGGTVETQYF.

The rearrangement joins TRBV5-1 to TRBJ1-1; maybe TRBD1 (5 bases). V lost 5 bases and J lost 1, with 6 bases in between. The CDR3 covers 12 residues. Germline V gene sequence: CDR1 SGHRS, CDR2 YFSETQ. The CDR3 loop is CASRDTNTEAFF. The CDR3 nucleotides are TGCGCCAGCAGGGACACGAACACTGAAGCTTTCTTT.

The chain recombines TRBV30 with TRBJ2-6; the D gene is possibly TRBD1 (5 bases). CDR3 length: 14 residues. V was trimmed by 2 bases and J by 3 bases, leaving 8 bases between them. The germline gives CDR1 GTSNPN, CDR2 SVGIG (reference sequence). The CDR3 loop is CAWSQGFGANVLTF. The CDR3 DNA reads as TGTGCCTGGAGTCAGGGCTTTGGGGCCAACGTCCTGACTTTC.

Remarks on this clone: One end of the junction is discordant with germline, which a read error may explain. CDR3 loop: CASPGGLAITDKQYF. In DNA form, the CDR3 reads TGTGCCAGCCCCGGGGGACTAGCGATCACAGATAAGCAGTATTTT. The chain couples TRBV7-9 to TRBJ2-3; 10 bases are shared with TRBD2. This CDR3 comprises 15 residues. CDR1 and CDR2 from the germline V gene are SEHNR and FQNEAQ (reference sequence).

The chain employs TRBV6-5 and TRBJ2-1; the D gene is possibly TRBD1 (6 bases). Germline loops: CDR1 MNHEY, CDR2 SVGAGI. Trimming removed 5 bases at V and 13 bases at J, with 12 bases between. This CDR3 contains 11 residues. DNA for the CDR3: TGTGCCAGCAGTCCAGGGGCAATTCAGTTCTTC. This sequence encodes CASSPGAIQFF.

V usage is TRBV2 and J usage is TRBJ2-3, with a possible D match to TRBD2 (5 bases). V lost 11 bases, J lost 0 bases, and 15 bases lay in between. The CDR3 consists of 14 residues. CDR1 SNHLY and CDR2 FYNNEI come from the germline V gene. As DNA, the CDR3 is TGTGCCCCGAAGGCCCGGGAAAGCACAGATACGCAGTATTTT. Residues: CAPKARESTDTQYF. The full variable domain, with the rest looked up from reference TRBV2 and TRBJ2-3, is EPEVTQTPSHQVTQMGQEVILRCVPISNHLYFYWYRQILGQKVEFLVSFYNNEISEKSEIFDDQFSVERPDGSNFTLKIRSTKLEDSAMYFCAPKARESTDTQYFGPGTRLTVL.

This sequence joins TRBV27 and TRBJ2-7, with 7 bases lining up with TRBD1. V trimming: 9 bases; J trimming: 0 bases; junction bases outside the gene matches: 8. This CDR3 contains 14 residues. Germline loops: CDR1 MNHEY, CDR2 SMNVEV (reference sequence). CDR3 DNA: TGTGCCAGTAAACCGACAGGGAGCTCCTACGAGCAGTACTTC. Residues: CASKPTGSSYEQYF.

The CDR3 region is CASSLRGTSDPRGGDTQYF. DNA of the CDR3: TGTGCCAGCAGCTTACGCGGAACTAGCGACCCGAGAGGGGGAGATACGCAGTATTTT. The chain employs TRBV7-9 and TRBJ2-3; TRBD2 is a possible D gene (7 bases). The CDR3 sequence is 19 residues long. Germline V gene sequence: CDR1 SEHNR, CDR2 FQNEAQ (reference sequence). Between the trimmed V and J ends, which lost 2 bases and 5 bases, there was a span of 26 bases.

The genes are TRBV2 and TRBJ2-5; 8 nucleotides agree with TRBD1. Germline lookup yields CDR1 SNHLY and CDR2 FYNNEI. The CDR3 is 12 amino acids. V gave up 8 bases and J gave up 4 bases; unmatched junction bases: 3. The CDR3 coding sequence is TGTGCCAGCCAGGACAGGGCAGAGACCCAGTACTTC. The encoded protein is CASQDRAETQYF.

V gene TRBV30 combines with J gene TRBJ2-7; TRBD2 agrees at 15 bases. Per the germline V gene, CDR1 is GTSNPN and CDR2 is SVGIG (reference sequence). V lost 3 bases and J lost 5; bases outside the gene matches: 8. This CDR3 spans 16 amino acids. This chain's CDR3 is CAWRVQGLAGGDEQYF. The CDR3, as DNA: TGTGCCTGGAGGGTACAGGGACTAGCGGGAGGCGACGAGCAGTACTTC.

This chain links TRBV5-4 with TRBJ1-4; D is ambiguous. The V end was cut by 2 bases, the J end by 7 bases, with 15 bases between. The CDR3 has 15 amino acids. Germline V lookup: CDR1 SGHNT, CDR2 YYREEE (reference sequence). CDR3 in amino acids: CASSLIPGGIEKLFF. The CDR3 DNA follows: TGTGCCAGCAGCTTAATCCCGGGCGGGATTGAAAAACTGTTTTTT.